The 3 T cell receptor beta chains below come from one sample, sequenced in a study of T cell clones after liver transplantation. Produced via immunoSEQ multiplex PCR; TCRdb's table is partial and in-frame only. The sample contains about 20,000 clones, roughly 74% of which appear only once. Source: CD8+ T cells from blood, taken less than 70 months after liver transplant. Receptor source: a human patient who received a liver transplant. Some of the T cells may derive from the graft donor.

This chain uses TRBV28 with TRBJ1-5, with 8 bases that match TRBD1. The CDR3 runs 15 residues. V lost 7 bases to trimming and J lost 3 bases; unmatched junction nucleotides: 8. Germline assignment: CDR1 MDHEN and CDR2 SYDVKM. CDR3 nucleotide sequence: TGTGCCAGCACCCAGACAGGGGAGGCCAATCAGCCCCAGCATTTT. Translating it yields CASTQTGEANQPQHF.

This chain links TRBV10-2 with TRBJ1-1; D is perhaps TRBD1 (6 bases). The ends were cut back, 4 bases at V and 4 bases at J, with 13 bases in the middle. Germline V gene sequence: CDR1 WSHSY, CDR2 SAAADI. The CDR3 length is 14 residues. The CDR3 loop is CASSGNVGGTEAFF. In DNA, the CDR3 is TGCGCCAGCAGTGGGAACGTAGGGGGCACTGAAGCTTTCTTT.

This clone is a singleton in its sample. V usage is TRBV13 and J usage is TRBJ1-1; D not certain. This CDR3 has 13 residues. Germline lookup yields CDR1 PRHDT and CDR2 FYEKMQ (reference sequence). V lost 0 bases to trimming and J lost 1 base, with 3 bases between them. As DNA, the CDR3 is TGTGCCAGCAGCTTAGGACAGAACACTGAAGCTTTCTTT. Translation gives CASSLGQNTEAFF.